Below are 6 T cell receptor beta chains sequenced from a single sample in a study of shared clonotypes between healthy human individuals. Assay used: immunoSEQ multiplex PCR; TCRdb lists only in-frame clones, some missing. Seen here are about 2.1 million clones, roughly 91% observed once, and the top ten hold about 1.8%. Terminally differentiated effector memory CD45RA+ cells were left out of the naive CD8 fraction, which was CD45RO-negative and positively selected for CCR7. The sequenced sample was naive CD8+ T cells from PBMCs. The receptors here all came from a man aged 18-30 years in good health. Some clones in this sample may be carry-over from other donors' samples.

Here the CDR3 reads CATQPGQGLETQYF. CDR3 coding DNA: TGTGCCACCCAACCGGGACAGGGGCTTGAGACCCAGTACTTC. This sequence joins TRBV19 and TRBJ2-5; 10 bases align to TRBD1. This CDR3 contains 14 residues. V was clipped by 10 bases and J by 5 bases; unmatched bases: 10. CDR1 and CDR2 (germline): LNHDA, SQIVND (reference sequence).

The genes are TRBV13 and TRBJ2-2; D possibly corresponds to TRBD2 (6 bases). V dropped 2 bases and J dropped 7 bases, with 14 bases sitting between them. Germline V gene data show CDR1 as PRHDT and CDR2 as FYEKMQ (reference sequence). This CDR3 has 15 amino acids. CDR3 loop: CASSLYREFGGELFF. For the CDR3, the DNA is TGTGCCAGCAGCTTATACCGGGAGTTTGGCGGGGAGCTGTTTTTT.

The rearrangement uses TRBV5-6 and TRBJ2-3; tentative D call: TRBD2 (6 bases). The ends were cut back, 3 bases at V and 1 base at J, with 12 bases in the middle. CDR1 SGHDT and CDR2 YYEEEE come from the germline V gene. The CDR3 runs to 15 residues. In DNA form, the CDR3 reads TGTGCCAGCAGCTCTCGTGGAGGGGGCACAGATACGCAGTATTTT. Amino acids: CASSSRGGGTDTQYF.

The rearrangement uses TRBV4-1 and TRBJ2-1; maybe TRBD1 (5 bases). The CDR3 is 16 residues long. V was trimmed by 5 bases and J by 4 bases, leaving 18 bases between them. Germline CDR1 is MGHRA and CDR2 is YSYEKL. CDR3 amino acids: CASSYGRQSSYNEQFF. The CDR3 bases are TGCGCCAGCAGCTATGGCAGACAGTCGAGTTACAATGAGCAGTTCTTC.

This chain links TRBV5-6 with TRBJ1-1, with 8 bases that match TRBD1. The J segment lost 4 bases and the V segment lost 2 bases, leaving 7 bases of the junction unmatched. CDR3 length: 15 residues. The germline V gene encodes CDR1 SGHDT and CDR2 YYEEEE. CDR3 sequence: CASSFGTGLLTEAFF. The CDR3 bases are TGTGCCAGCAGCTTTGGGACAGGCCTGCTCACTGAAGCTTTCTTT.

This clone was picked up one time. The rearrangement uses TRBV13 and TRBJ2-3; D is unresolved. Trimming stripped 5 bases from V and 0 bases from J, with 9 bases between. The CDR3 consists of 14 residues. The germline gives CDR1 PRHDT, CDR2 FYEKMQ (reference sequence). The CDR3 region is CASSTRSSTDTQYF. The DNA for the CDR3 is TGTGCCAGCAGCACTCGGAGCAGCACAGATACGCAGTATTTT.